The rows below give T cell receptor beta chains drawn from one sample of a study of CD8+ T cells in alopecia areata. Profiled with immunoSEQ multiplex PCR; TCRdb holds only in-frame clones, not every one. The sample lists around 190,000 clones; roughly 60% were seen once. Sample: CD4+ T cells sorted from blood, taken at week 24, from a patient treated with tofacitinib. Source of these receptors: a human donor with alopecia areata. The CDR3 runs from the conserved cysteine through the conserved F or W. Clone size appears in some rows only: once, few, many, or a class for an expanded clone.

abundance: few; v_gene: TRBV11-2; j_gene: TRBJ2-7; CDR3aa: CASSLVVRAAGGEQYF
abundance: NA; v_gene: TRBV29-1; j_gene: TRBJ2-4; CDR3aa: CSVEDHGKNIQYF
abundance: NA; v_gene: TRBV29-1; j_gene: TRBJ2-7; CDR3aa: CSVETRPWEQYF
abundance: few; v_gene: TRBV19; j_gene: TRBJ1-2; CDR3aa: CASSTLFRDSNYGYTF
abundance: few; v_gene: TRBV4-3; j_gene: TRBJ1-4; CDR3aa: CASSQATRSGANNEKLFF
abundance: NA; v_gene: TRBV7-8; j_gene: TRBJ2-7; CDR3aa: CASSSWGTGYEQYF
abundance: NA; v_gene: TRBV7-2; j_gene: TRBJ2-5; CDR3aa: CASSRQKQRAETQYF
abundance: NA; v_gene: TRBV29-1; j_gene: TRBJ1-1; CDR3aa: CSVGFRDRLNTEAFF
abundance: NA; v_gene: TRBV2; j_gene: TRBJ1-2; CDR3aa: CASSVDGTSYGYTF
abundance: NA; v_gene: TRBV21-1; j_gene: TRBJ1-2; CDR3aa: CASWPDRSYTF
abundance: NA; v_gene: TRBV6-1; j_gene: TRBJ2-2; CDR3aa: CASSVGEAGTGELFF
abundance: few; v_gene: TRBV5-6; j_gene: TRBJ2-7; CDR3aa: CASSLGSVTSYEQYF
abundance: NA; v_gene: TRBV2; j_gene: TRBJ1-5; CDR3aa: CASSVTGADQPQHF
abundance: few; v_gene: TRBV29-1; j_gene: TRBJ2-3; CDR3aa: CSVLMFVAGNTDTQYF
abundance: NA; v_gene: TRBV20-1; j_gene: TRBJ1-1; CDR3aa: CSARGVTEAFF
abundance: once; v_gene: TRBV15; j_gene: TRBJ1-6; CDR3aa: CATSREGRGTPLHF
abundance: NA; v_gene: TRBV20-1; j_gene: TRBJ2-1; CDR3aa: CSARDIGGWIF
abundance: NA; v_gene: TRBV29-1; j_gene: TRBJ2-3; CDR3aa: CSVDLLDTQYF
abundance: NA; v_gene: TRBV2; j_gene: TRBJ2-7; CDR3aa: CASSDRHEQYF
abundance: NA; v_gene: TRBV29-1; j_gene: TRBJ1-1; CDR3aa: CSASEYRSEAFF
abundance: NA; v_gene: TRBV27; j_gene: TRBJ1-5; CDR3aa: CATAPTGGDNQPQHF
abundance: NA; v_gene: TRBV10-3; j_gene: TRBJ1-1; CDR3aa: CATRGGNLNTEAFF
abundance: NA; v_gene: TRBV5-6; j_gene: TRBJ1-2; CDR3aa: CASSFTENYGYTF
abundance: NA; v_gene: TRBV29-1; j_gene: TRBJ1-5; CDR3aa: CSRHSNQPQHF
abundance: NA; v_gene: TRBV9; j_gene: TRBJ2-3; CDR3aa: CASSASPGSRTDTQYF
abundance: few; v_gene: TRBV7-3; j_gene: TRBJ2-2; CDR3aa: CASSWTSTGELFF
abundance: NA; v_gene: TRBV6-5; j_gene: TRBJ2-2; CDR3aa: CASISLGTSAGELFF
abundance: NA; v_gene: TRBV2; j_gene: TRBJ1-5; CDR3aa: CASNRRNQPQHF
abundance: NA; v_gene: TRBV30; j_gene: TRBJ2-7; CDR3aa: CAWSDGNEQYF
abundance: NA; v_gene: TRBV6-5; j_gene: TRBJ1-1; CDR3aa: CASSSATGRFTEAFF
abundance: few; v_gene: TRBV5-6; j_gene: TRBJ2-3; CDR3aa: CASSLWGRIQSTDTQYF
abundance: NA; v_gene: TRBV2; j_gene: TRBJ2-7; CDR3aa: CASVLDPSSYEQYF
abundance: NA; v_gene: TRBV30; j_gene: TRBJ1-6; CDR3aa: CAWSPSGASPLHF
abundance: NA; v_gene: TRBV25-1; j_gene: TRBJ2-7; CDR3aa: CASRMRDRVIEQYF
abundance: NA; v_gene: TRBV29-1; j_gene: TRBJ2-5; CDR3aa: CSVVEQGQTQYF
abundance: NA; v_gene: TRBV2; j_gene: TRBJ2-3; CDR3aa: CASMGGYTQYF
abundance: NA; v_gene: TRBV29-1; j_gene: TRBJ1-1; CDR3aa: CSVEAVLTSSAFF
abundance: NA; v_gene: TRBV30; j_gene: TRBJ2-2; CDR3aa: CAWTLGGAGTGELFF
abundance: NA; v_gene: TRBV6-6; j_gene: TRBJ2-7; CDR3aa: CASSQTLAGDVYEQYF
abundance: few; v_gene: TRBV18; j_gene: TRBJ2-1; CDR3aa: CASSLKTGTYNEQFF
abundance: NA; v_gene: TRBV30; j_gene: TRBJ2-2; CDR3aa: CAWRVRPTGELFF
abundance: NA; v_gene: TRBV5-1; j_gene: TRBJ2-1; CDR3aa: CASSYVGNNEQFF
abundance: few; v_gene: TRBV5-6; j_gene: TRBJ2-7; CDR3aa: CASSLGLSGSYEQYF
abundance: NA; v_gene: TRBV30; j_gene: TRBJ1-2; CDR3aa: CAWSVRGNGYTF
abundance: NA; v_gene: TRBV15; j_gene: TRBJ2-7; CDR3aa: CATSRDASTVLSYEQYF
abundance: NA; v_gene: TRBV5-1; j_gene: TRBJ1-1; CDR3aa: CASSLGGREAFF
abundance: NA; v_gene: TRBV19; j_gene: TRBJ2-3; CDR3aa: CASSISAVGMDTQYF
abundance: few; v_gene: TRBV6-5; j_gene: TRBJ2-5; CDR3aa: CASSSPRSRETQYF
abundance: once; v_gene: TRBV7-2; j_gene: TRBJ2-5; CDR3aa: CASSLGHLETQYF
abundance: many; v_gene: TRBV6-4; j_gene: TRBJ2-2; CDR3aa: CASSERAGSTGELFF
abundance: NA; v_gene: TRBV5-6; j_gene: TRBJ1-6; CDR3aa: CASSLSNSPLHF